The rows below give T cell receptor beta chains drawn from one sample of a study of human T cells and chemical hapten exposure. TCRdb analysed the RACE reads with MiXCR anew, one entry per CDR3 protein. This table has about 51,000 distinct CDR3 sequences, around a tenth appearing once. The sample in question was whole blood, obtained in connection with sensitization to the hapten diphenylcyclopropenone (DPC). The receptors come from a woman aged 35 to 49 with alopecia areata. Some clones in this sample may be carry-over from other donors' samples. The CDR3 runs from the conserved cysteine through the conserved F or W. Each record gives: V gene, clone size, CDR3 length, D gene, J gene, CDR3 DNA, CDR3 protein. D genes are given only for firm matches. Clone size is shown for a subset of rows, as once, few, many or a class of expanded clone.

V: TRBV5-1
size: few
length: 14
D: -
J: TRBJ1-1
DNA: TGCGCCAGCAGCTTGGAACAGGGACCATCTGAAGCTTTCTTT
CDR3: CASSLEQGPSEAFF

V: TRBV18
size: many
length: 19
D: -
J: TRBJ1-4
DNA: TGTGCCAGCTCACCAGAGTCAACAGGGTGGACAAGACCTAATGAAAAACTGTTTTTT
CDR3: CASSPESTGWTRPNEKLFF

V: TRBV28
size: many
length: 14
D: -
J: TRBJ2-7
DNA: TGTGCCAGCAGTCTCAGGGAAAAAACCTACGAGCAGTACTTC
CDR3: CASSLREKTYEQYF

V: TRBV2
size: many
length: 10
D: -
J: TRBJ1-1
DNA: TGTGCCAGCAGTGACCAGGTGCCTTTCTTT
CDR3: CASSDQVPFF

V: TRBV4-1
size: many
length: 15
D: -
J: TRBJ2-2
DNA: TGCGCCAGCAGCCAAGAGGCAGCGAACACCGGGGAGCTGTTTTTT
CDR3: CASSQEAANTGELFF

V: TRBV2
size: -
length: 15
D: TRBD1
J: TRBJ2-5
DNA: TGTGCCAGCAGTGACGGACAGGTGTACCAAGAGACCCAGTACTTC
CDR3: CASSDGQVYQETQYF

V: TRBV7-9
size: many
length: 14
D: -
J: TRBJ2-3
DNA: TGTGCCAGCAGCTTACTCAGGACGACAGATACGCAGTATTTT
CDR3: CASSLLRTTDTQYF

V: TRBV7-9
size: many
length: 14
D: -
J: TRBJ1-1
DNA: TGTGCCAGCAGCTTGGGCACAGGGCCGACTGAAGCTTTCTTT
CDR3: CASSLGTGPTEAFF

V: TRBV3-1
size: few
length: 15
D: TRBD2
J: TRBJ2-5
DNA: TGTGCCAGCAGCCCACGACTAGCCCCAAAAGAGACCCAGTACTTC
CDR3: CASSPRLAPKETQYF

V: TRBV20-1
size: many
length: 14
D: -
J: TRBJ2-3
DNA: TGCAGTGCTCCAGACTGGGATAGCACAGATACGCAGTATTTT
CDR3: CSAPDWDSTDTQYF

V: TRBV6-5
size: many
length: 15
D: -
J: TRBJ2-3
DNA: TGTGCCAGCGGGCGAGAGGCGGAATACACAGATACGCAGTATTTT
CDR3: CASGREAEYTDTQYF

V: TRBV28
size: many
length: 15
D: TRBD1
J: TRBJ1-5
DNA: TGTGCCAGCAGAGGGCGGGACAGGGAAGATCAGCCCCAGCATTTT
CDR3: CASRGRDREDQPQHF

V: TRBV4-3
size: many
length: 13
D: -
J: TRBJ2-5
DNA: TGCGCCAGCAGCCACCCGGGGGACGAGACCCAGTACTTC
CDR3: CASSHPGDETQYF

V: TRBV12-3/TRBV12-4
size: few
length: 14
D: -
J: TRBJ1-1
DNA: TGTGCCAGCAGTTTCTCGGGGAGGTACGCTGAAGCTTTCTTT
CDR3: CASSFSGRYAEAFF

V: TRBV9
size: -
length: 14
D: TRBD1
J: TRBJ1-2
DNA: TGTGCCAGCAGCTTACTAACAGGGGGTAAAGGCTACACCTTC
CDR3: CASSLLTGGKGYTF

V: TRBV11-2
size: many
length: 14
D: -
J: TRBJ2-2
DNA: TGTGCCAGCTGCTTGGGGCCCAGCACCGGGGAGCTGTTTTTT
CDR3: CASCLGPSTGELFF

V: TRBV6-5
size: many
length: 15
D: -
J: TRBJ1-1
DNA: TGTGCCAGCAGTTCCGCGAGTTGGGGGGACACTGAAGCTTTCTTT
CDR3: CASSSASWGDTEAFF

V: TRBV2
size: -
length: 15
D: -
J: TRBJ2-1
DNA: TGTGCCAGCAGTGAGACGCGGAGAACCTACAATGAGCAGTTCTTC
CDR3: CASSETRRTYNEQFF

V: TRBV20-1
size: -
length: 16
D: TRBD1
J: TRBJ2-3
DNA: TGCAGTGCTAATTACCGGGACAGGTATAGCACAGATACGCAGTATTTT
CDR3: CSANYRDRYSTDTQYF

V: TRBV7-8
size: few
length: 18
D: -
J: TRBJ2-1
DNA: TGTGCCAGCAGCTTAGCCGGCCCGGCTAGCAGAGCCTACAATGAGCAGTTCTTC
CDR3: CASSLAGPASRAYNEQFF

V: TRBV3-1
size: -
length: 16
D: -
J: TRBJ1-6
DNA: TGTGCCAGCAGCCAAGAGGGGGGAGGGGACAATTCACCCCTCCACTTT
CDR3: CASSQEGGGDNSPLHF

V: TRBV2
size: many
length: 14
D: -
J: TRBJ1-4
DNA: TGTGCCAGCAGTGTGGGGGGCGGTAATGAAAAACTGTTTTTT
CDR3: CASSVGGGNEKLFF

V: TRBV3-1
size: many
length: 19
D: -
J: TRBJ2-7
DNA: TGTGCCAGCAGCCAAGATTCCGCCGGGCTAGGGAAAAAATCCTACGAGCAGTACTTC
CDR3: CASSQDSAGLGKKSYEQYF

V: TRBV6-2/TRBV6-3
size: many
length: 11
D: -
J: TRBJ2-7
DNA: TGTGCCGTTATGGGGCTAAGGGAGCAGTACTTC
CDR3: CAVMGLREQYF

V: TRBV4-2
size: few
length: 14
D: -
J: TRBJ1-1
DNA: TGTGCCAGCAGCCAAGAACAGGGACTCCCTGAAGCTTTCTTT
CDR3: CASSQEQGLPEAFF

V: TRBV6-4
size: many
length: 14
D: -
J: TRBJ1-2
DNA: TGTGCCAGCAGTGACTCAAGAGGGCTCTATGGCTACACCTTC
CDR3: CASSDSRGLYGYTF

V: TRBV2
size: -
length: 12
D: -
J: TRBJ2-3
DNA: TGTGCCAGCAGTGAATCCAGAGATACGCAGTATTTT
CDR3: CASSESRDTQYF

V: TRBV20-1
size: few
length: 14
D: TRBD1
J: TRBJ2-7
DNA: TGCAGTGCTAGGTCGGACAGGGGGCGAGGCGAGCAGTACTTC
CDR3: CSARSDRGRGEQYF

V: TRBV7-2
size: few
length: 14
D: -
J: TRBJ1-6
DNA: TGTGCCAGCAGCTTTGGCTCAGAGAATTCACCCCTCCACTTT
CDR3: CASSFGSENSPLHF

V: TRBV5-5
size: many
length: 15
D: -
J: TRBJ1-1
DNA: TGTGCCAGCAGCTTTCGGGCAGCGGCTAGTCCTGAAGCTTTCTTT
CDR3: CASSFRAAASPEAFF

V: TRBV12-3/TRBV12-4
size: many
length: 13
D: TRBD1
J: TRBJ2-7
DNA: TGTGCCAGCACTGGACAGGGAAGCTACGAGCAGTACTTC
CDR3: CASTGQGSYEQYF

V: TRBV5-1
size: few
length: 14
D: -
J: TRBJ1-4
DNA: TGCGCCAGCAGCACGAGACCAGGGGATGAAAAACTGTTTTTT
CDR3: CASSTRPGDEKLFF